These 6 T cell receptor beta chains were sequenced from one sample in a study of blood T cell repertoires in COVID-19. The method was immunoSEQ multiplex PCR; TCRdb's version includes in-frame clones alone and lacks a portion of them. This table has about 360,000 clones, more than 75% appearing once. Sequenced sample: peripheral blood. The origin of the receptors is a human donor in a cohort sampled during active COVID-19.

This clone was counted a single time. V is TRBV15 and J is TRBJ2-7; a weak D match, TRBD1 (6 bases). This CDR3 comprises 17 residues. V was clipped by 0 bases and J by 1 base, with 16 bases between them. CDR1 and CDR2 (germline): LNHNV, YYDKDF (reference sequence). Here the CDR3 DNA reads TGTGCCACCAGCAGAGATTTCGGCCGGGACACTTCCTACGAGCAGTACTTC. This encodes CATSRDFGRDTSYEQYF.

CDR3 in amino acids: CASSLGSGFTAGEQFF. The CDR3 bases are TGCGCCAGCAGCTTAGGAAGCGGGTTCACTGCCGGTGAGCAGTTCTTC. The genes are TRBV5-1 and TRBJ2-1; D is possibly TRBD2 (6 bases). The CDR3 extends over 16 amino acids. V lost 2 bases and J lost 9, with 21 bases in between. CDR1 and CDR2 from the germline V gene are SGHRS and YFSETQ.

V is TRBV5-6 and J is TRBJ1-1; a possible D gene is TRBD1 (5 bases). Germline assignment: CDR1 SGHDT and CDR2 YYEEEE. V lost 4 bases to trimming and J lost 6 bases, with 10 bases between them. This CDR3 is 12 amino acids long. The CDR3 coding sequence is TGTGCCAGCAGCCCTGACAGCGCTGAAGCTTTCTTT. Its translation is CASSPDSAEAFF.

The rearrangement links TRBV28 to TRBJ2-3; D possibly corresponds to TRBD1 (7 bases). The CDR3 is made up of 17 amino acids. The germline gives CDR1 MDHEN, CDR2 SYDVKM. V was pared by 2 bases and J by 2 bases, with 17 bases between. Here the CDR3 reads CASSLPPTGEVTDTQYF. The CDR3 DNA sequence: TGTGCCAGCAGTTTACCACCTACAGGGGAGGTCACAGATACGCAGTATTTT. Combining the CDR3 with reference TRBV28 and TRBJ2-3 gives the whole variable domain DVKVTQSSRYLVKRTGEKVFLECVQDMDHENMFWYRQDPGLGLRLIYFSYDVKMKEKGDIPEGYSVSREKKERFSLILESASTNQTSMYLCASSLPPTGEVTDTQYFGPGTRLTVL.

CDR3 DNA sequence: TGTGCCATCTCTGGACAGGGGGCTGGAGGAAACACCATATATTTT. Translated: CAISGQGAGGNTIYF. The chain couples TRBV10-3 to TRBJ1-3, with 11 bases that match TRBD1. This CDR3 spans 15 amino acids. J was trimmed by 4 bases and V by 8 bases; bases with no gene match: 7. CDR1 is ENHRY, CDR2 SYGVKD, per germline.

The table lists this clone with a count of one. CDR3 coding DNA: TGCAGTGGTAGCTCTGACTATGGCTACACCTTC. Protein product: CSGSSDYGYTF. The genes are TRBV20-1 and TRBJ1-2; D gene uncertain. Trimming shortened V by 7 bases and J by 3 bases, and 9 bases separated the two germline ends. CDR1 and CDR2 (germline): DFQATT, SNEGSKA (reference sequence). The CDR3 covers 11 residues.